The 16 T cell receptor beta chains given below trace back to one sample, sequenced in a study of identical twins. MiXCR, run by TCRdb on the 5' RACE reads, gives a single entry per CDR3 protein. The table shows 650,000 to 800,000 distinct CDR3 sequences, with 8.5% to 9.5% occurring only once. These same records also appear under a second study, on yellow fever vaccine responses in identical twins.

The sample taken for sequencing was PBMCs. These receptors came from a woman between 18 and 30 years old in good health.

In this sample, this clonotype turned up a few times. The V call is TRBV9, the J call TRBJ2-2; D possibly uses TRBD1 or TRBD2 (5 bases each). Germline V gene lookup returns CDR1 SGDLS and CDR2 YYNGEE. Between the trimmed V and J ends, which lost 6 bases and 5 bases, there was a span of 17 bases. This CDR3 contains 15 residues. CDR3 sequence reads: CASNDRGSSTGELFF. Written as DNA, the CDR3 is TGTGCCAGCAACGACCGGGGCAGTTCGACCGGGGAGCTGTTTTTT.

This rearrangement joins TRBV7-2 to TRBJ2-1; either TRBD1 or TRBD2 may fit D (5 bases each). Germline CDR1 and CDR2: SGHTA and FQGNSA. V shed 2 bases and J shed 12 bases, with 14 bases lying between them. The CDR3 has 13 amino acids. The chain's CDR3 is CASSLWDEGMQFF. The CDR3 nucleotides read TGTGCCAGCAGCTTATGGGACGAAGGGATGCAGTTCTTC.

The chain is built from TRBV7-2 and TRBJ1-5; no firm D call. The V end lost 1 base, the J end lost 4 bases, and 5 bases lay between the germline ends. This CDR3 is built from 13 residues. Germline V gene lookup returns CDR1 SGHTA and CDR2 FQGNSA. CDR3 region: CASSLVANQPQHF. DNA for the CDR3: TGTGCCAGCAGCTTAGTGGCAAATCAGCCCCAGCATTTT.

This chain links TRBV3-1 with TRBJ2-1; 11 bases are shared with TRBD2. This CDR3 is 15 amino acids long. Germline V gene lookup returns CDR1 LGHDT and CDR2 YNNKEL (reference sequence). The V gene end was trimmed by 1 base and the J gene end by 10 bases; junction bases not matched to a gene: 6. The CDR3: CASSQAASGRWEQFF. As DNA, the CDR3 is TGTGCCAGCAGCCAAGCGGCTAGCGGGAGGTGGGAGCAGTTCTTC.

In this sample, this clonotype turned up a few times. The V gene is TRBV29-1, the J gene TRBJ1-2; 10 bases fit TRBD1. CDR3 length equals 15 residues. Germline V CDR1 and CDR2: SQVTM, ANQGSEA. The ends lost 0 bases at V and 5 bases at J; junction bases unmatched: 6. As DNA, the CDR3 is TGCAGCGTTGAAGATCGGCGGGGACAGGGGTATGGCTACACCTTC. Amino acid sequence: CSVEDRRGQGYGYTF.

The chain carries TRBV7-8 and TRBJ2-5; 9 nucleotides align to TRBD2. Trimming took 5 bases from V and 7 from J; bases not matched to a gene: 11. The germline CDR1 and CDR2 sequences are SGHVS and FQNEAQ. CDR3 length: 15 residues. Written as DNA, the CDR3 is TGTGCCAGCAGCCTCACCGGGACTAGCAGGGCGACCCAGTACTTC. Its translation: CASSLTGTSRATQYF.

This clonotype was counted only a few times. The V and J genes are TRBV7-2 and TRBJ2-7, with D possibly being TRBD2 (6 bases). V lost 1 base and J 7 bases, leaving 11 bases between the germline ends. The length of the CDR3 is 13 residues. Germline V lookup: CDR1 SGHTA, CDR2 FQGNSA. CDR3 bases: TGTGCCAGCAGCTTAGTTTGGAGGGAAGAGCAGTACTTC. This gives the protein CASSLVWREEQYF.

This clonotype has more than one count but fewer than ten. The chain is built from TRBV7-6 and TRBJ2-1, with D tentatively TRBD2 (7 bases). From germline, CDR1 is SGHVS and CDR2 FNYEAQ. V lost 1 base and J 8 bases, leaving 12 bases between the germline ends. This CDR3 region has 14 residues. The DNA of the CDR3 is TGTGCCAGCAGCTTAGGGGGGGGCCTCGATGAGCAGTTCTTC. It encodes CASSLGGGLDEQFF.

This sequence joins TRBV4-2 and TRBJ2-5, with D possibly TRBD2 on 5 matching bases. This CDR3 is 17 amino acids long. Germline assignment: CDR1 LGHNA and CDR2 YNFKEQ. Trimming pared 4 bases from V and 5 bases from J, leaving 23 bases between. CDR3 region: CASSLRLMRDPPETQYF. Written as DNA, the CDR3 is TGTGCCAGCAGCCTCCGTCTCATGAGGGATCCGCCGGAGACCCAGTACTTC.

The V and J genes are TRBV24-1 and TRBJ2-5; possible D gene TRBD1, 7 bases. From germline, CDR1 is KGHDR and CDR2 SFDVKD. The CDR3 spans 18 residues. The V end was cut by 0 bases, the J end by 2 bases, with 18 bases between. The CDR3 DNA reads TGTGCCACCAGTGATTTGTGGGAACAGGGGAGGCCACAAGAGACCCAGTACTTC. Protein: CATSDLWEQGRPQETQYF.

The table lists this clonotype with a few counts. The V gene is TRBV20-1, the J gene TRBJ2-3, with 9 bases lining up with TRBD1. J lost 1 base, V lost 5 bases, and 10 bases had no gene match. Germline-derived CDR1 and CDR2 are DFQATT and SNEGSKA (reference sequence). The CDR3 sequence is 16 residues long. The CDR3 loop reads CSAGARDRDRTDTQYF. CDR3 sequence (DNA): TGCAGTGCTGGAGCCCGGGACAGGGATCGCACAGATACGCAGTATTTT.

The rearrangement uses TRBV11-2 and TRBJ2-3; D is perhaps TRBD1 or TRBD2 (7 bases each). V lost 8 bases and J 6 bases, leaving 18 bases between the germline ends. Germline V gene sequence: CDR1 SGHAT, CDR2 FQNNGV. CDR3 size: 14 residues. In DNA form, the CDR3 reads TGTGCCAGCCGGGGAGGGGGCTTCTGGGATACGCAGTATTTT. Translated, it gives CASRGGGFWDTQYF.

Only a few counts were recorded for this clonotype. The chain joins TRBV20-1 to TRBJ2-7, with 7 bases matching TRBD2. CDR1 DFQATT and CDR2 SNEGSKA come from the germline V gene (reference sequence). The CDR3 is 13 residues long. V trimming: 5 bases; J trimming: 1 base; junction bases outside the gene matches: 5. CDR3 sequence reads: CSAYLAASYEQYF. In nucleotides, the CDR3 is TGCAGTGCTTATCTAGCGGCTTCCTACGAGCAGTACTTC.

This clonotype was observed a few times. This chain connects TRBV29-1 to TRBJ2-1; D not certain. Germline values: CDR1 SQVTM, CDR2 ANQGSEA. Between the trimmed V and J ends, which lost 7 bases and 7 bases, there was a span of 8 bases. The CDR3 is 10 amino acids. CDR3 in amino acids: CSGVANEQFF. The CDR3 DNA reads TGCAGCGGGGTGGCTAATGAGCAGTTCTTC.

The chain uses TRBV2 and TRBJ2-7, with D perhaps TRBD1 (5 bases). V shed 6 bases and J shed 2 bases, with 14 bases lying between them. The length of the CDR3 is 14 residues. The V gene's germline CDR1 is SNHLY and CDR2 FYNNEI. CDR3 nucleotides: TGTGCCAGCAGCGCAAAGCTGGGGCCCTACGAGCAGTACTTC. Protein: CASSAKLGPYEQYF. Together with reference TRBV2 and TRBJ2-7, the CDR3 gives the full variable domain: EPEVTQTPSHQVTQMGQEVILRCVPISNHLYFYWYRQILGQKVEFLVSFYNNEISEKSEIFDDQFSVERPDGSNFTLKIRSTKLEDSAMYFCASSAKLGPYEQYFGPGTRLTVT.

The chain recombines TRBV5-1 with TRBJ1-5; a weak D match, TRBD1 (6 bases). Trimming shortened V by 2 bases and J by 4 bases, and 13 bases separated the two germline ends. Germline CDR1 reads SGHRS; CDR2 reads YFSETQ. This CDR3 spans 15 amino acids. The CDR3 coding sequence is TGCGCCAGCAGCTTTGTCAGGGGAGGGAATCAGCCCCAGCATTTT. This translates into CASSFVRGGNQPQHF.